The rows below give T cell receptor beta chains drawn from one sample of a study of regulatory T cells. The repertoire was sequenced with immunoSEQ multiplex PCR; TCRdb's copy has only in-frame clones and lacks some. Among 30,000 to 40,000 clones listed, roughly 92% were seen once. The specimen was conventional CD4+ T cells sorted from blood. Every receptor here comes from a child between 2 and 9 years old with CD3G deficiency. CDR3s include the opening cysteine and the closing phenylalanine or tryptophan. A D gene is named only where the DNA matches it firmly.

d_gene | v_gene | CDR3aa
NA | TRBV7-9 | CASSFGRAPYEQYF
TRBD1 | TRBV28 | CASSQTGWDQPQHF
TRBD2 | TRBV28 | CASSSASGRAPAYNEQFF
TRBD2 | TRBV5-1 | CASSLGLAGELDTQYF
NA | TRBV4-1 | CASSLEYTGIAKNIQYF
NA | TRBV28 | CASSLPRRASLLPASSVF
NA | TRBV28 | CASSSPAGPQHF
TRBD2 | TRBV7-8 | CASRSGTANTGELFF
NA | TRBV6-1 | CASTKGIDSLQYF
NA | TRBV28 | CASRWGHGEKLFF
NA | TRBV6-7 | CASSYPRPLWEQYF
NA | TRBV28 | CASASLGGAIDRPYEQYF
TRBD2 | TRBV28 | CASSFAYGLAGGTYEQYF
NA | TRBV20-1 | CSTPVRDEQFF
TRBD1 | TRBV28 | CASSAGQGITPQHF
TRBD1 | TRBV5-1 | CASSRQGGTTGELFF
NA | TRBV7-9 | CASSLGAHTMAPTDTQYF
NA | TRBV6-1 | CASSRTDLYEQYF
NA | TRBV6-1 | CASSLRSGANVLTF
NA | TRBV10-3 | CAISAGRGGEQFF
NA | TRBV20-1 | CSVETPRRQYF
NA | TRBV5-1 | CASSPGGGDGYTF
TRBD1 | TRBV28 | CASSKGQGGGYTF
NA | TRBV5-1 | CASSPMSRGTRGYTF
NA | TRBV28 | CASSLGGGTNQPQHF